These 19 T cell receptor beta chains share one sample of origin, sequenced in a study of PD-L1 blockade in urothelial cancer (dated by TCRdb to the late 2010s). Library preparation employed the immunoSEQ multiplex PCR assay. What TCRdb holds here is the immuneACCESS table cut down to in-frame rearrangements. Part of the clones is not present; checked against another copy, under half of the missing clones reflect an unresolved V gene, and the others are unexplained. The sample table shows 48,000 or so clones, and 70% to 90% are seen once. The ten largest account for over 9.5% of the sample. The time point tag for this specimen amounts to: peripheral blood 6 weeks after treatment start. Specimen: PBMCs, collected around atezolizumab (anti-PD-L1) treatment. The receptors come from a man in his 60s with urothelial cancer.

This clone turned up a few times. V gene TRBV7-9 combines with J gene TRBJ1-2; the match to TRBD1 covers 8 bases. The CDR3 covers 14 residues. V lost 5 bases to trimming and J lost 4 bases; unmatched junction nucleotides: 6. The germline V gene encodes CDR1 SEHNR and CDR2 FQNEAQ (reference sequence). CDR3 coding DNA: TGTGCCAGCAGCGAAAGACAGGGGATCTATGGCTACACCTTC. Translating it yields CASSERQGIYGYTF. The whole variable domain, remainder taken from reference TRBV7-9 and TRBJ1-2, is DTGVSQNPRHKITKRGQNVTFRCDPISEHNRLYWYRQTLGQGPEFLTYFQNEAQLEKSRLLSDRFSAERPKGSFSTLEIQRTEQGDSAMYLCASSERQGIYGYTFGSGTRLTVV.

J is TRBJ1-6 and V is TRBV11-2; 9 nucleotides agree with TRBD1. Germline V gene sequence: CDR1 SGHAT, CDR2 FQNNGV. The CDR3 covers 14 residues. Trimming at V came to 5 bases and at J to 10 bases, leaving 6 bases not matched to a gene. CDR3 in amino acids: CASSRTGADSPLHF. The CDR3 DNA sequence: TGTGCCAGCAGCCGGACAGGGGCTGACTCACCCCTCCACTTT.

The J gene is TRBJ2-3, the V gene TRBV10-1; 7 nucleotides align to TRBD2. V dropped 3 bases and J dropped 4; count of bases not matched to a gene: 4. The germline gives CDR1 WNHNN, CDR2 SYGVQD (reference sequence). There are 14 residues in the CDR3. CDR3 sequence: CASSDSGPSDTQYF. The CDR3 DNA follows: TGCGCCAGCAGTGATAGCGGGCCCTCAGATACGCAGTATTTT.

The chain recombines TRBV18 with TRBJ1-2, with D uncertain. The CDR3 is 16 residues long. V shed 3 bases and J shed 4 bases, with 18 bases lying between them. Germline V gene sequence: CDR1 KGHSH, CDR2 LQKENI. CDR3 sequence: CASSPRVTEPTYGYTF. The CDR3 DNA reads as TGTGCCAGCTCACCTCGGGTTACGGAGCCCACCTATGGCTACACCTTC.

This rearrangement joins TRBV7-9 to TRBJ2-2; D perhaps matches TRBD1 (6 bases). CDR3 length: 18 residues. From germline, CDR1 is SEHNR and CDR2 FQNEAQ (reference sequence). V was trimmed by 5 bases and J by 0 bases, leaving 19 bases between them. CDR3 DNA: TGTGCCAGCAGCCCACAGCGATGGTACAGGGCGAACACCGGGGAGCTGTTTTTT. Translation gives CASSPQRWYRANTGELFF.

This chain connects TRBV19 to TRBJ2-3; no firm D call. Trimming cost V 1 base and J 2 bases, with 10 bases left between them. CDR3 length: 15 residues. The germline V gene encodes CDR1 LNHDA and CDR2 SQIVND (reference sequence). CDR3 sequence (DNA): TGTGCCAGTAGTATAGGCGCCGCCGCCACAGATACGCAGTATTTT. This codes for CASSIGAAATDTQYF.

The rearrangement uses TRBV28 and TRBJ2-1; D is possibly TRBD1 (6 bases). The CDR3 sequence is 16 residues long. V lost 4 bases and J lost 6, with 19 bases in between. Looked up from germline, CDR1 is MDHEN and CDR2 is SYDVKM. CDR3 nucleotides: TGTGCCAGCAGTTCACATAAATTGACAGGACTCAATGAGCAGTTCTTC. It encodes CASSSHKLTGLNEQFF.

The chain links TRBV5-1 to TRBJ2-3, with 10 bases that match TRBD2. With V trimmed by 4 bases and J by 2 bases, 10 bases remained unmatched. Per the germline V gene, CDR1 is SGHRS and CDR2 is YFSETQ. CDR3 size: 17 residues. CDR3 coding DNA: TGCGCCAGCAGCCCCGCCGGTAGCGGGGGGAACACAGATACGCAGTATTTT. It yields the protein CASSPAGSGGNTDTQYF.

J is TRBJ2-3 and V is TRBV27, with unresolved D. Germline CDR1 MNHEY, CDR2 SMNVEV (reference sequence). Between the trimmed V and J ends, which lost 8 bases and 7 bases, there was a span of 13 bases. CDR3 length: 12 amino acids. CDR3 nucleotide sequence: TGTGCCAGCGGTTCGTGGCCGTATACGCAGTATTTT. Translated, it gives CASGSWPYTQYF.

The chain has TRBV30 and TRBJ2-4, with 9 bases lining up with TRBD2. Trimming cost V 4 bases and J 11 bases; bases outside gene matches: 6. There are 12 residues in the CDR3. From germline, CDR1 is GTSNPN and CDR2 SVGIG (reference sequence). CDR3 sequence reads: CAWNMIAGVQYF. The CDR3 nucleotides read TGTGCCTGGAATATGATAGCGGGGGTTCAGTACTTC.

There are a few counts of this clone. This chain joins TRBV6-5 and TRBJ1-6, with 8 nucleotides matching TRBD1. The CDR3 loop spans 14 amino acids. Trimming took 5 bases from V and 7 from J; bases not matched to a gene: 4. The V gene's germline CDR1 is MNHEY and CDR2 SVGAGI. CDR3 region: CASSGQGWNSPLHF. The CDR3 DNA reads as TGTGCCAGCAGTGGACAGGGCTGGAATTCACCCCTCCACTTT.

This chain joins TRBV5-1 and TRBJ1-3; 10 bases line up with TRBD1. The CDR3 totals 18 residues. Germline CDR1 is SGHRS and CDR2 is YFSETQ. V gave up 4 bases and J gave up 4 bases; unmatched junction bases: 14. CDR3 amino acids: CASSPEPGTGVYGNTIYF. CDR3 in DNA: TGCGCCAGCAGCCCGGAACCTGGGACAGGGGTTTACGGAAACACCATATATTTT.

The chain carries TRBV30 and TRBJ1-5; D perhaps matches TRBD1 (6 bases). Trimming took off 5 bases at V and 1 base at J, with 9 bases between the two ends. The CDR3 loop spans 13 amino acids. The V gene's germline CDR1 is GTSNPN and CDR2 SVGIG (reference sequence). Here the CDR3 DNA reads TGTGCCTGGGCAGGGGTCAGCAATCAGCCCCAGCATTTT. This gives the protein CAWAGVSNQPQHF.

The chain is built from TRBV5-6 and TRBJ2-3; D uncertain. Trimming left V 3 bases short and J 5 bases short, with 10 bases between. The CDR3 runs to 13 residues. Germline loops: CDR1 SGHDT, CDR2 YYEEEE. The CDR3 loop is CASSSLEVDTQYF. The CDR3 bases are TGTGCCAGCAGCTCCCTAGAGGTAGATACGCAGTATTTT.

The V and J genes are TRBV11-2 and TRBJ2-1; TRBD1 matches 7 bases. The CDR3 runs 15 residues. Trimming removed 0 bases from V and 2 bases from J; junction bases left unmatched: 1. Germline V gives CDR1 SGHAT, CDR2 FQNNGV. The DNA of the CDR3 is TGTGCCAGCAGCTTAGAAGGGACAGCCTACAATGAGCAGTTCTTC. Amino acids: CASSLEGTAYNEQFF.

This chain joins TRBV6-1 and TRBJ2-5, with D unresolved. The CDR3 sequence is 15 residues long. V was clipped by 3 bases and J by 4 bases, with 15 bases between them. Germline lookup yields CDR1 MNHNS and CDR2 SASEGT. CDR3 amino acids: CASSEAGLVRETQYF. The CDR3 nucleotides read TGTGCCAGCAGTGAGGCAGGCTTGGTCAGAGAGACCCAGTACTTC.

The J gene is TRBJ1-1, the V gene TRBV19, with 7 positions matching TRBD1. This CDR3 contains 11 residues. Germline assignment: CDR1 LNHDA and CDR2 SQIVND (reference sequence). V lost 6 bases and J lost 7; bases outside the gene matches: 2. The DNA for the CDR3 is TGTGCCAGTAGGGGACAGATTGAAGCTTTCTTT. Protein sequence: CASRGQIEAFF.

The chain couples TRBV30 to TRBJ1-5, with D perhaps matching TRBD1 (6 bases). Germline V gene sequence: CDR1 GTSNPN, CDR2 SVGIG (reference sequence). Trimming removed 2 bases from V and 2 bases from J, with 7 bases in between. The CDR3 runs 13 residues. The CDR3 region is CAWSRQGNQPQHF. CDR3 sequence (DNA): TGTGCCTGGAGTAGACAGGGCAATCAGCCCCAGCATTTT. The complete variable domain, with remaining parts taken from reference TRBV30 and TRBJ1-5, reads SQTIHQWPATLVQPVGSPLSLECTVEGTSNPNLYWYRQAAGRGLQLLFYSVGIGQISSEVPQNLSASRPQDRQFILSSKKLLLSDSGFYLCAWSRQGNQPQHFGDGTRLSIL.

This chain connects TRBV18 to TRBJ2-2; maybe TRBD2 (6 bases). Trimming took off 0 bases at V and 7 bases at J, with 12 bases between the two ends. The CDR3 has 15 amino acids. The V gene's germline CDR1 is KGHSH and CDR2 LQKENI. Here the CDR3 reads CASSPPGGIGGELFF. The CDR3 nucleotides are TGTGCCAGCTCACCACCAGGAGGGATTGGCGGGGAGCTGTTTTTT.